These T cell receptor beta chains were read from a single sample in a study of shared clonotypes between healthy human individuals. Some clones are missing from TCRdb's copy, which holds only in-frame ones; the method was immunoSEQ multiplex PCR. The sample shows roughly 2 million clones, roughly 95% of them seen only once. Sequenced: naive CD8+ T cells sorted from blood. All receptors come from a man between 18 and 35 years old in good health. Each CDR3 is given with its conserved first and last residue. The D gene is left open where the match is weak. The size of a clone is reported for some rows only, either as once, few or many, or as a class for expanded clones.

CDR3 length	J gene	V gene	clone size	D gene	CDR3 DNA	CDR3 protein
16	TRBJ2-5	TRBV2	NA	TRBD2	TGTGCCAGCAGTCCCTTGGCGGGGGTGACCCAAGAGACCCAGTACTTC	CASSPLAGVTQETQYF
12	TRBJ2-7	TRBV13	once	NA	TGTGCCAGCAGCTTACTAGGGTACGAGCAGTACTTC	CASSLLGYEQYF
17	TRBJ2-1	TRBV4-1	NA	NA	TGCGCCAGCAGCCAAGATCTTATAGTTTCCCAATACAATGAGCAGTTCTTC	CASSQDLIVSQYNEQFF
14	TRBJ1-5	TRBV6-6	NA	TRBD1	TGTGCCAGCAGCCAGGGGGCAGGCAATCAGCCCCAGCATTTT	CASSQGAGNQPQHF
17	TRBJ2-1	TRBV5-6	NA	TRBD2	TGTGCCAGCAGCTTCCTAACTAGCGGGGGGGCTCATCATGAGCAGTTCTTC	CASSFLTSGGAHHEQFF
15	TRBJ2-5	TRBV4-3	NA	NA	TGCGCCAGCAGCCAAGACTGGGGCCCAAGAATGACCCAGTACTTC	CASSQDWGPRMTQYF
13	TRBJ1-1	TRBV5-1	NA	NA	TGCGCCAGCAGCCCCGCCGGGGACACTGAAGCTTTCTTT	CASSPAGDTEAFF
14	TRBJ1-5	TRBV6-1	NA	NA	TGTGCCAGCAGTGAAGGAGGTAGCAATCAGCCCCAGCATTTT	CASSEGGSNQPQHF
14	TRBJ2-5	TRBV7-9	NA	NA	TGTGCCAGCAGCTTCGGTTGGCCTGAAGAGACCCAGTACTTC	CASSFGWPEETQYF
16	TRBJ1-1	TRBV11-1	NA	TRBD1	TGTGCCAGCAGCCTGGGACAGGGGGCAGAGGGGAATGAAGCTTTCTTT	CASSLGQGAEGNEAFF
13	TRBJ2-1	TRBV6-5	NA	NA	TGTGCCAGCAGGGAAGACGGGGGATATGAGCAGTTCTTC	CASREDGGYEQFF
14	TRBJ2-5	TRBV25-1	NA	NA	TGTGCCAGCAGCGATTTTGCCGGTTTGGAGACCCAGTACTTC	CASSDFAGLETQYF
14	TRBJ2-5	TRBV6-5	NA	NA	TGTGCCAGCAGTTACTCAGGATACGCGGAGACCCAGTACTTC	CASSYSGYAETQYF
12	TRBJ2-7	TRBV28	NA	NA	TGTGCCAGCAGTCCCGAGACCCTCGAGCAGTACTTC	CASSPETLEQYF
14	TRBJ1-6	TRBV28	NA	NA	TGTGCCAGCAGTTTAACTGGGGGGCTCTCACCCCTCCACTTT	CASSLTGGLSPLHF
15	TRBJ1-3	TRBV6-6	NA	NA	TGTGCCAGCAGTTACCTCCAGGGAGCAGGAAACACCATATATTTT	CASSYLQGAGNTIYF
10	TRBJ2-1	TRBV29-1	NA	NA	TGCAGCGCTGTTTACAATGAGCAGTTCTTC	CSAVYNEQFF
15	TRBJ2-5	TRBV7-9	NA	NA	TGTGCCAGCAGCTCCCTGGGACCGGAGGGGGAGACCCAGTACTTC	CASSSLGPEGETQYF
11	TRBJ1-1	TRBV4-2	NA	NA	TGTGCCAGCAATGGGAACACTGAAGCTTTCTTT	CASNGNTEAFF
11	TRBJ1-2	TRBV7-2	NA	NA	TGTGCCAGCAGCCCACGACGGGGCTACACCTTC	CASSPRRGYTF
14	TRBJ1-1	TRBV27	NA	NA	TGTGCCAGCAGCCCGGCCAGGGTGAACACTGAAGCTTTCTTT	CASSPARVNTEAFF
11	TRBJ2-7	TRBV28	few	NA	TGTGCCAGCAGCCTGACGGTCGAGCAGTACTTC	CASSLTVEQYF
15	TRBJ2-7	TRBV4-3	NA	TRBD2	TGCGCCAGCAGCCCCCGGGTAGCGGGAGTTTGGGAGCAGTACTTC	CASSPRVAGVWEQYF
12	TRBJ2-7	TRBV30	NA	NA	TGTGCCTGGAGGGGCCCGACGCCAGGGGCATACTTC	CAWRGPTPGAYF
16	TRBJ2-3	TRBV15	NA	TRBD2	TGTGCCACCAGCACCGGGACTAGCGGGGGCACAGATACGCAGTATTTT	CATSTGTSGGTDTQYF
15	TRBJ2-1	TRBV5-6	once	TRBD2	TGTGCCAGCAGCTTGGTCACTAGCGGTTACAATGAGCAGTTCTTC	CASSLVTSGYNEQFF
13	TRBJ1-1	TRBV21-1	NA	NA	TGTGCCAGCAGCAAAGTGAACAGGGTGCCTGGTTTCTTT	CASSKVNRVPGFF
15	TRBJ2-5	TRBV13	NA	NA	TGTGCCAGCAGCTATAGGCGGGCGGGCCAGGAGACCCAGTACTTC	CASSYRRAGQETQYF
14	TRBJ1-2	TRBV6-1	NA	NA	TGTGCCAGCAGTGTTGGGAGGGGCGGGTATGGCTACACCTTC	CASSVGRGGYGYTF
15	TRBJ2-7	TRBV6-1	NA	NA	TGTGCCAGCAGTGAACTGGACTCCCTAGGGTACGAGCAGTACTTC	CASSELDSLGYEQYF
12	TRBJ2-7	TRBV7-9	NA	NA	TGTGCCAGCAGCTTATCAACAGGCGAGCAGTACTTC	CASSLSTGEQYF
13	TRBJ1-1	TRBV19	NA	NA	TGTGCCAGTAGTATGACGGACTCGCCTGAAGCTTTCTTT	CASSMTDSPEAFF
15	TRBJ2-7	TRBV7-9	NA	NA	TGTGCCAGCAGCCCTCGGGCAGGGTACTCCTACGAGCAGTACTTC	CASSPRAGYSYEQYF
13	TRBJ1-3	TRBV10-1	NA	NA	TGCGCCAGCAGTGAAATACCTGGAAACACCATATATTTT	CASSEIPGNTIYF
17	TRBJ2-1	TRBV25-1	NA	TRBD2	TGTGCCAGCAGTGAATTAATCACGGATCGGGAGGAGGATGAGCAGTTCTTC	CASSELITDREEDEQFF
16	TRBJ2-2	TRBV6-7	NA	TRBD1	TGTGCCAGCAGTTGGGGACAGGGGCCACACACCGGGGAGCTGTTTTTT	CASSWGQGPHTGELFF
12	TRBJ1-1	TRBV5-1	NA	NA	TGCGCCAGCAGCACCATGCGGACTGAAGCTTTCTTT	CASSTMRTEAFF
16	TRBJ2-7	TRBV4-1	NA	NA	TGCGCCAGCAGCCTAGCTCCGGTCACAGGGTCCTACGAGCAGTACTTC	CASSLAPVTGSYEQYF
16	TRBJ1-1	TRBV11-2	NA	NA	TGTGCCAGCAGCCCCCACTCGGGGGGATGGAACACTGAAGCTTTCTTT	CASSPHSGGWNTEAFF
13	TRBJ1-5	TRBV30	once	NA	TGTGCCTGGAGAAGGGGGGACTTTCAGCCCCAGCATTTT	CAWRRGDFQPQHF
13	TRBJ1-2	TRBV5-6	NA	NA	TGTGCCAGCAGCTTCGTGGACAACTATGGCTACACCTTC	CASSFVDNYGYTF
16	TRBJ2-1	TRBV7-8	NA	TRBD2	TGTGCCAGCAGCTCCTGGACTAGCGGGAGGGGGGATGAGCAGTTCTTC	CASSSWTSGRGDEQFF
13	TRBJ2-7	TRBV11-3	NA	NA	TGTGCCAGCAGCTTAGATAATCAACAAGAGCAGTACTTC	CASSLDNQQEQYF
15	TRBJ2-7	TRBV5-1	NA	TRBD2	TGCGCCAGCAGCCCCGTCCGAGGGAGGGCCGACGAGCAGTACTTC	CASSPVRGRADEQYF
15	TRBJ2-7	TRBV7-8	NA	TRBD2	TGTGCCAGCAGCTTAGTGGGAGGGGCAACCTACGAGCAGTACTTC	CASSLVGGATYEQYF
14	TRBJ2-7	TRBV28	NA	NA	TGTGCCAGCAGTCAACAGGGTTCAGGAGGGGAGCAGTACTTC	CASSQQGSGGEQYF
14	TRBJ2-7	TRBV7-6	NA	NA	TGTGCCAGCAGCTTAGCGGGGGAAACCTACGAGCAGTACTTC	CASSLAGETYEQYF
15	TRBJ1-3	TRBV10-3	NA	NA	TGTGCCATCAGTGATACAGGGAACAGGGGAAACACCATATATTTT	CAISDTGNRGNTIYF
17	TRBJ2-1	TRBV19	once	TRBD2	TGTGCCAGTAGTATCTCCCTAGCGGCTAGCTCCTACAATGAGCAGTTCTTC	CASSISLAASSYNEQFF
15	TRBJ1-5	TRBV5-8	NA	NA	TGTGCCAGCAGCTTGGACGAAAATAGCAATCAGCCCCAGCATTTT	CASSLDENSNQPQHF
13	TRBJ2-3	TRBV29-1	NA	TRBD2	TGCAGCGTTGTAGCGGGGGTCGTAGATACGCAGTATTTT	CSVVAGVVDTQYF
17	TRBJ2-1	TRBV9	NA	TRBD2	TGTGCCAGCAGCGTAGGAGGGACTAGCGGGTTATACAATGAGCAGTTCTTC	CASSVGGTSGLYNEQFF
14	TRBJ1-4	TRBV28	NA	NA	TGTGCCAGCAGTTCAGGCAGGGACTTTGAAAAACTGTTTTTT	CASSSGRDFEKLFF
12	TRBJ2-1	TRBV21-1	NA	NA	TGTGCCAGCAGCAAAACCTACAATGAGCAGTTCTTC	CASSKTYNEQFF
15	TRBJ2-5	TRBV4-3	NA	TRBD2	TGCGCCAGCAGCCCGGGACTAGCGGGAGGTGAGACCCAGTACTTC	CASSPGLAGGETQYF